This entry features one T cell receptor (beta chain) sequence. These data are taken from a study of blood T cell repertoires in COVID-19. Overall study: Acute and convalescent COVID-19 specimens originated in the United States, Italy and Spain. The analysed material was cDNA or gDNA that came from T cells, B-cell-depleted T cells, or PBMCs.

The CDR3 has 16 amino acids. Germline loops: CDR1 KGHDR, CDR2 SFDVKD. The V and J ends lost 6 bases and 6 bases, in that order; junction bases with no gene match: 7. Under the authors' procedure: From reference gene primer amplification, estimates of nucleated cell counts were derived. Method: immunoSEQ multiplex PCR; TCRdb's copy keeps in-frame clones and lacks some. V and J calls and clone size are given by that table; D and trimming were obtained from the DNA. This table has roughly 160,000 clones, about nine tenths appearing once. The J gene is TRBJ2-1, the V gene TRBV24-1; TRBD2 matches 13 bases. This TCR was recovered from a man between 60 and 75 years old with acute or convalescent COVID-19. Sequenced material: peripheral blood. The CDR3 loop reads CATSLPGTSGTNEQFF. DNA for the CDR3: TGTGCCACCAGTCTCCCGGGGACTAGCGGGACCAATGAGCAGTTCTTC.